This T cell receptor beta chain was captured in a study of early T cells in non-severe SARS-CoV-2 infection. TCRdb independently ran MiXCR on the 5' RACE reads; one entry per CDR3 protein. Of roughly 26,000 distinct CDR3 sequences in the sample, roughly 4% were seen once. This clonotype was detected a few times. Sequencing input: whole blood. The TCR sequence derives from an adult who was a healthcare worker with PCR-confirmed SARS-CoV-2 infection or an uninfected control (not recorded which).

The CDR3 region is CSAREDGRAQGEQFF. In nucleotides, the CDR3 is TGCAGTGCTAGAGAGGACGGGAGGGCCCAAGGTGAGCAGTTCTTC. This chain uses TRBV20-1 with TRBJ2-1, with TRBD2 matching over 8 bases. The CDR3 contains 15 residues. J lost 9 bases, V lost 0 bases, and 10 bases had no gene match. Germline lookup yields CDR1 DFQATT and CDR2 SNEGSKA (reference sequence).